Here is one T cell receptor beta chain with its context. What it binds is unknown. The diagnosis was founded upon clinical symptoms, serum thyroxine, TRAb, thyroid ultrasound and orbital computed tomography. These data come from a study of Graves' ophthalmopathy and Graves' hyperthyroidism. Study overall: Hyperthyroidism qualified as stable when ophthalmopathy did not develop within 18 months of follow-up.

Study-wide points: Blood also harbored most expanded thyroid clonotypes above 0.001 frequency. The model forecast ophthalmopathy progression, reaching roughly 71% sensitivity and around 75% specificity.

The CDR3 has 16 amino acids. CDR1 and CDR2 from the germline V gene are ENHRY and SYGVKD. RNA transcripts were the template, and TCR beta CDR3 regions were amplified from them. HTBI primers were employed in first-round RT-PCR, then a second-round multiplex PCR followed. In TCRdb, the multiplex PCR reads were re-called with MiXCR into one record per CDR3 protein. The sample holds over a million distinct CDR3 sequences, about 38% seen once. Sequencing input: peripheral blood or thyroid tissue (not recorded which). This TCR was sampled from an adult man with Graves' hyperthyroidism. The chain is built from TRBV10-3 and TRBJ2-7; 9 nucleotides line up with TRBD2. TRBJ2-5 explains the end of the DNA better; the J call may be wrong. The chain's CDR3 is CAISDPASGIQETQYF. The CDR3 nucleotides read TGTGCCATCAGTGACCCGGCTAGCGGGATCCAAGAGACCCAGTACTTC.